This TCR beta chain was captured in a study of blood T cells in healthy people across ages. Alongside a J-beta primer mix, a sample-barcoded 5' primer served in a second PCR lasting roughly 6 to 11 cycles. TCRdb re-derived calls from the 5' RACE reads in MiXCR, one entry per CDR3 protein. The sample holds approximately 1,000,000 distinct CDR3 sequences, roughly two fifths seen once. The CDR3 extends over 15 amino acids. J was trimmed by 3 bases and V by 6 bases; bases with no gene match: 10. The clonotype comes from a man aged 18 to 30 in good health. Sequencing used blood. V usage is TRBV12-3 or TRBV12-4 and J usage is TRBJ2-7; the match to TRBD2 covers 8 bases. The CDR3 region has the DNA TGTGCCAGCAGCGATAGACTAGCGCGCGGCTACGAGCAGTACTTC. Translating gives CASSDRLARGYEQYF.